Below are 8 T cell receptor beta chains sequenced from a single sample in a study of blood T cell repertoires in COVID-19. The table came from immunoSEQ multiplex PCR; TCRdb's copy has only in-frame clones and leaves some out. The profile covers under 350,000 clones, with roughly 91% appearing a single time and roughly 5% taken by the ten largest. Material: peripheral blood. The source is a man aged 40-49 years with acute or convalescent COVID-19.

This clone has just one count. The J gene is TRBJ2-6, the V gene TRBV6-1; 8 bases are shared with TRBD1. V lost 2 bases and J lost 0; bases outside the gene matches: 6. The germline V gene has CDR1 MNHNS and CDR2 SASEGT. This CDR3 has 18 residues. For the CDR3, the DNA is TGTGCCAGCAGTGAAAAGGGACAGGTATTCTCTGGGGCCAACGTCCTGACTTTC. Protein product: CASSEKGQVFSGANVLTF.

CDR3 amino acids: CASSLAPDRYEQYF. The DNA for the CDR3 is TGCGCCAGCAGCTTGGCCCCTGACAGATACGAGCAGTACTTC. The J gene is TRBJ2-7, the V gene TRBV5-1; a weak D match, TRBD1 (5 bases). The CDR3 extends over 14 amino acids. V was trimmed by 0 bases and J by 4 bases, leaving 11 bases between them. Per the germline V gene, CDR1 is SGHRS and CDR2 is YFSETQ.

The chain is built from TRBV29-1 and TRBJ1-1, with D perhaps TRBD1 (6 bases). The CDR3 contains 13 residues. Per germline, CDR1 SQVTM and CDR2 ANQGSEA. Between the trimmed V and J ends, which lost 3 bases and 0 bases, there was a span of 8 bases. The CDR3, as DNA: TGCAGCGTTGAGGGACAAATGAACACTGAAGCTTTCTTT. It encodes CSVEGQMNTEAFF.

The chain joins TRBV5-1 to TRBJ1-2, with D possibly matching TRBD1 (5 bases). The CDR3 sequence is 15 residues long. V shed 0 bases and J shed 1 base, with 10 bases lying between them. The germline CDR1 and CDR2 sequences are SGHRS and YFSETQ. CDR3 region: CASSLVQGHNYGYTF. CDR3 nucleotides: TGCGCCAGCAGCTTGGTGCAGGGCCATAACTATGGCTACACCTTC.

The chain combines TRBV15 with TRBJ1-5; D might be TRBD1 (6 bases). The CDR3 has 17 amino acids. Germline V gene data show CDR1 as LNHNV and CDR2 as YYDKDF (reference sequence). V gave up 0 bases and J gave up 4 bases, with 16 bases separating them. This CDR3 reads CATSRDWGHDRNQPQHF. The CDR3 DNA reads TGTGCCACCAGCAGAGATTGGGGGCACGATAGAAATCAGCCCCAGCATTTT.

The chain uses TRBV23-1 and TRBJ1-1; 7 positions agree with TRBD1. TRBV23-1 is an ORF for which the function is uncertain. V gave up 4 bases and J gave up 2 bases; unmatched junction bases: 4. This CDR3 contains 14 residues. The CDR3 DNA reads as TGCGCCAGCAGTCCCCAGGGGGGAAACACTGAAGCTTTCTTT. Translation: CASSPQGGNTEAFF.

This clone was seen a single time. The CDR3 DNA follows: TGTGCCAGCAACACGGGACAGGGGTTCACTGAAGCTTTCTTT. Its translation: CASNTGQGFTEAFF. J is TRBJ1-1 and V is TRBV6-5; TRBD1 aligns across 10 bases. V lost 7 bases, J lost 4 bases, and 6 bases stayed unmatched. In germline, CDR1 is MNHEY, CDR2 SVGAGI. This CDR3 is built from 14 residues.

The chain recombines TRBV30 with TRBJ1-2; a possible D gene is TRBD1 (5 bases). Germline assignment: CDR1 GTSNPN and CDR2 SVGIG (reference sequence). The CDR3 runs 12 residues. V was clipped by 5 bases and J by 10 bases, with 17 bases between them. CDR3 protein: CAWARDGGAYTF. The CDR3 DNA reads as TGTGCCTGGGCCCGGGACGGAGGGGCCTACACCTTC. The entire variable domain, with the rest obtained from reference TRBV30 and TRBJ1-2, is as follows: SQTIHQWPATLVQPVGSPLSLECTVEGTSNPNLYWYRQAAGRGLQLLFYSVGIGQISSEVPQNLSASRPQDRQFILSSKKLLLSDSGFYLCAWARDGGAYTFGSGTRLTVV.